This record covers a single T cell receptor beta chain. Its specificity is unknown. This specimen belongs to a study of Ad26.COV2.S vaccination and SARS-CoV-2 variants. As for the study in general: Donor allocation was to the COV1001 Ad26.COV2.S trial arm. Study-wide findings and caveats: Possible underestimation of total T cell responses by the TCR breadth and depth analyses was noted.

Treatment denoted: roughly 19 received Ad26.COV2.S at low or high dose, single or two shots; roughly 5 received placebo; per-sample allocation not given. After the first vaccine or placebo injection, samples were drawn on day 63. Germline V CDR1 and CDR2: SGHVS, FNYEAQ. V was clipped by 0 bases and J by 6 bases; unmatched bases: 0. The CDR3 has 14 amino acids. The protocol was immunoSEQ multiplex PCR, while the TCRdb copy is restricted to in-frame clones and leaves out a portion. The sample holds about 280,000 clones, around 87% seen once. The sequenced sample was peripheral blood, obtained in a trial of Ad26.COV2.S vaccine versus placebo. V is TRBV7-6 and J is TRBJ1-2; TRBD1 matches 11 bases. This clonotype was sampled from a person between 18 and 65 years old who received the Ad26.COV2.S COVID-19 vaccine or a placebo. CDR3 region: CASSLADRGHGYTF. In nucleotides, the CDR3 is TGTGCCAGCAGCTTAGCGGACAGGGGGCATGGCTACACCTTC.